One T cell receptor beta chain is described in this entry. Its antigen is not identified. The sample originates from a study of regulatory T cells in long-lasting Graves disease. Time point here: newly diagnosed GD, antithyroid drugs for less than 3 months. Construction of the TCR library relied on RNA isolated from PBMCs. Between the trimmed V and J ends, which lost 7 bases and 3 bases, there was a span of 16 bases. CDR1 and CDR2 from the germline V gene are SQVTM and ANQGSEA. This CDR3 is 14 amino acids long. Building of the TCR beta libraries involved iRepertoire HTBI primers and Arm-PCR of CDR3 regions. In TCRdb, the multiplex PCR reads were re-called with MiXCR into one record per CDR3 protein. Here the sample spans around 500,000 distinct CDR3 sequences, roughly 13% being singletons. Notes on the study in general: Having only a small sample size may have limited accuracy.

This same sample was also part of a study on T cells in Graves' hyperthyroidism and ophthalmopathy.

J is TRBJ2-1 and V is TRBV29-1; perhaps TRBD2 as D (5 bases). The sequencing used peripheral blood mononuclear cells (PBMCs), collected at new diagnosis, from a patient treated with antithyroid drugs. This receptor was identified in a man between 25 and 39 years old with Graves disease. The CDR3 here is CSAPDGGGYNEQFF. The CDR3 region has the DNA TGCAGCGCCCCTGATGGAGGAGGCTACAATGAGCAGTTCTTC.